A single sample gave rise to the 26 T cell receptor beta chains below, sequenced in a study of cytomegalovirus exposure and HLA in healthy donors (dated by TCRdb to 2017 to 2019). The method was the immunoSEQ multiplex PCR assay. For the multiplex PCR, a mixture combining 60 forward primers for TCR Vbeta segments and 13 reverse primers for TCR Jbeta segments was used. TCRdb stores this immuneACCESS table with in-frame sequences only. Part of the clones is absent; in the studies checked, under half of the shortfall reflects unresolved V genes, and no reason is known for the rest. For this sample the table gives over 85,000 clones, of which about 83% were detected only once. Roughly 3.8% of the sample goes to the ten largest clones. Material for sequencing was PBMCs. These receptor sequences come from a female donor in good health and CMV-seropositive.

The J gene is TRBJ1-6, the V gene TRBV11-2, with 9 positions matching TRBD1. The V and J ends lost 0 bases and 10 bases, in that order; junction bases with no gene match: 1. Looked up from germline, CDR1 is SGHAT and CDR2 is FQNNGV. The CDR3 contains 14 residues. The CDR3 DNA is TGTGCCAGCAGCTTAGAGGGACAGGGATCACCCCTCCACTTT. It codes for CASSLEGQGSPLHF.

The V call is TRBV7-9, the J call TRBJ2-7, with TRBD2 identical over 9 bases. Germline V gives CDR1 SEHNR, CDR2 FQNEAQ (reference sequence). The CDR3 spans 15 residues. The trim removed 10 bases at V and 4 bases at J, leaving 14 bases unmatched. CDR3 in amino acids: CAILDSSGSLYEQYF. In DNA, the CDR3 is TGTGCCATCTTAGATAGTAGCGGGAGTCTTTACGAGCAGTACTTC.

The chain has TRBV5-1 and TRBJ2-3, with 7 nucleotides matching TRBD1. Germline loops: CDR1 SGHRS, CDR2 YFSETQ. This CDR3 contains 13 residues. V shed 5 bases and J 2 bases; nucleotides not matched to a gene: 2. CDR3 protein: CASRGQNTDTQYF. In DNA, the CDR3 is TGCGCCAGCAGGGGACAGAACACAGATACGCAGTATTTT. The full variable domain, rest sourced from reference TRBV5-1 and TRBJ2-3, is KAGVTQTPRYLIKTRGQQVTLSCSPISGHRSVSWYQQTPGQGLQFLFEYFSETQRNKGNFPGRFSGRQFSNSRSEMNVSTLELGDSALYLCASRGQNTDTQYFGPGTRLTVL.

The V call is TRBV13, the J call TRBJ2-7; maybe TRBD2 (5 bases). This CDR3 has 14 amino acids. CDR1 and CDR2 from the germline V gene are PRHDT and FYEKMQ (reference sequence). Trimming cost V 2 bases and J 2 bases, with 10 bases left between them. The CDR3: CASSLNGVAYEQYF. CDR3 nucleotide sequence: TGTGCCAGCAGCTTAAACGGGGTGGCCTACGAGCAGTACTTC.

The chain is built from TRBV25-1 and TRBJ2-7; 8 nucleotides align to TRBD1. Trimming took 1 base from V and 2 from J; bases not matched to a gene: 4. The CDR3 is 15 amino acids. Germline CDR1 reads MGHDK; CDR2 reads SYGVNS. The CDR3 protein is CASSEWGRGPYEQYF. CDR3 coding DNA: TGTGCCAGCAGTGAATGGGGCAGGGGGCCCTACGAGCAGTACTTC.

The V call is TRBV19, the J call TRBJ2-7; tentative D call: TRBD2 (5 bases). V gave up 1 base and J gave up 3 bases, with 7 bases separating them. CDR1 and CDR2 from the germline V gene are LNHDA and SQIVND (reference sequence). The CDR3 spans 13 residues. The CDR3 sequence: CASSIVGDYEQYF. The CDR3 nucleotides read TGTGCCAGTAGTATAGTGGGAGACTACGAGCAGTACTTC. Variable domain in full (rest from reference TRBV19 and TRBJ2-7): DGGITQSPKYLFRKEGQNVTLSCEQNLNHDAMYWYRQDPGQGLRLIYYSQIVNDFQKGDIAEGYSVSREKKESFPLTVTSAQKNPTAFYLCASSIVGDYEQYFGPGTRLTVT.

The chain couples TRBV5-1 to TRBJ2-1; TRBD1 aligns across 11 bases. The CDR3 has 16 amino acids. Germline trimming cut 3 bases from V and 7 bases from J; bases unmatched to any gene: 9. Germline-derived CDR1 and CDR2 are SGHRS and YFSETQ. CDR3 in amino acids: CASSSGGTGGQNEQFF. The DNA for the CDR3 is TGCGCCAGCAGCTCTGGGGGGACAGGGGGTCAGAATGAGCAGTTCTTC.

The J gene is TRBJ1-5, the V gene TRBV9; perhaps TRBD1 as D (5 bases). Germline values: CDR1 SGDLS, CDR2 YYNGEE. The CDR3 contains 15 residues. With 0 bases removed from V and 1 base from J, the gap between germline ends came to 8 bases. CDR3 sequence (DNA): TGTGCCAGCAGCGTAGTAAGACAGAGCAATCAGCCCCAGCATTTT. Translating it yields CASSVVRQSNQPQHF.

CDR3 region: CASGGSYNEQFF. The CDR3 DNA follows: TGTGCCAGCGGGGGGTCCTACAATGAGCAGTTCTTC. The J gene is TRBJ2-1, the V gene TRBV9; possible D gene TRBD2, 6 bases. The ends were cut back, 7 bases at V and 1 base at J, with 6 bases in the middle. The CDR3 extends over 12 amino acids. Looked up from germline, CDR1 is SGDLS and CDR2 is YYNGEE.

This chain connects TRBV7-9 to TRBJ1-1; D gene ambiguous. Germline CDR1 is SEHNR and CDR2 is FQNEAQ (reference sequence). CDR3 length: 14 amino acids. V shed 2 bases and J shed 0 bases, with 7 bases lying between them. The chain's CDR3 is CASSLNGMNTEAFF. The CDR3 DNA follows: TGTGCCAGCAGCTTAAACGGGATGAACACTGAAGCTTTCTTT.

The CDR3, as DNA: TGTGCCAGCAGTGATGCTCGTAGGGGAATCGCCGGGGAGCTGTTTTTT. Translated, it gives CASSDARRGIAGELFF. The chain carries TRBV6-1 and TRBJ2-2; the D gene is possibly TRBD1 (5 bases). Germline-derived CDR1 and CDR2 are MNHNS and SASEGT. The CDR3 is made up of 16 amino acids. Trimming stripped 3 bases from V and 6 bases from J, with 17 bases between.

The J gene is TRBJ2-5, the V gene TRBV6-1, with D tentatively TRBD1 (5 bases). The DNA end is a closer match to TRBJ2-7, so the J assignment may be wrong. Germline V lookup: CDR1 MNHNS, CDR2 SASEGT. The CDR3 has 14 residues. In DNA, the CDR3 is TGTGCCAGCAGTGATTCCGGACATCCCTACGAGCAGTACTTC. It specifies CASSDSGHPYEQYF.

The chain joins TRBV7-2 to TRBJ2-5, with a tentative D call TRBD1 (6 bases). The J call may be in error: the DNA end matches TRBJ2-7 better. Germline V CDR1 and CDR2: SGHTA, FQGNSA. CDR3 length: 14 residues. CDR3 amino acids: CASSLALQGYEQYF. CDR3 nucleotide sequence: TGTGCCAGCAGCTTAGCCCTACAGGGCTACGAGCAGTACTTC.

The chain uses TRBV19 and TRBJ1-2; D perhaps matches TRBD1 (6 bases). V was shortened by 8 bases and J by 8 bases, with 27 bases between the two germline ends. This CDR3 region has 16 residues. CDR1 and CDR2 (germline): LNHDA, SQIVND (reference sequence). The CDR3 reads CASSTSSGGPRGGYTF. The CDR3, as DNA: TGTGCCAGTTCCACCTCTAGCGGGGGGCCCCGTGGGGGCTACACCTTC.

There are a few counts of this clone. CDR3 in DNA: TGCGCCAGCAGCTCAACCGGGACAGGGGCCTACGAGCAGTACTTC. Its translation is CASSSTGTGAYEQYF. The rearrangement uses TRBV5-1 and TRBJ2-7; TRBD1 matches 10 bases. After removal of 3 bases from V and 2 bases from J, the junction contained 5 bases not matched to a gene. Looked up from germline, CDR1 is SGHRS and CDR2 is YFSETQ. The CDR3 extends over 15 amino acids.

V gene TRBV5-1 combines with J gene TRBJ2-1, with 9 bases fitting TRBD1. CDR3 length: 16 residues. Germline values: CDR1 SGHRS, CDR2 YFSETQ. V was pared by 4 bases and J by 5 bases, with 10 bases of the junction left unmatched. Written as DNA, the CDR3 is TGCGCCAGCAGCAAACGCTTGGGACAGGGAGACAATGAGCAGTTCTTC. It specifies CASSKRLGQGDNEQFF.

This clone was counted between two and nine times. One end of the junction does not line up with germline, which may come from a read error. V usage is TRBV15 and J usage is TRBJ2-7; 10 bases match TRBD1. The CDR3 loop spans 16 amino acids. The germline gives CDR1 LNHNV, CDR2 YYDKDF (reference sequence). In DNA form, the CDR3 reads TGTGCCACCAGCAGAGATCGGGACAGGGGTTCCTCCGAGCAGTACTTC. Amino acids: CATSRDRDRGSSEQYF. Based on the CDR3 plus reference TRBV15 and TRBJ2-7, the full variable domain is DAMVIQNPRYQVTQFGKPVTLSCSQTLNHNVMYWYQQKSSQAPKLLFHYYDKDFNNEADTPDNFQSRRPNTSFCFLDIRSPGLGDTAMYLCATSRDRDRGSSEQYFGPGTRLTVT.

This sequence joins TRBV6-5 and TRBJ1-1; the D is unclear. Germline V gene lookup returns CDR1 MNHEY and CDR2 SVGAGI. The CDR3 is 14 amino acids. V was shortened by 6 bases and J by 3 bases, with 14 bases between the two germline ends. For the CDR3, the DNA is TGTGCCAGCAGAGAGACCCTCCAGGACACTGAAGCTTTCTTT. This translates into CASRETLQDTEAFF.

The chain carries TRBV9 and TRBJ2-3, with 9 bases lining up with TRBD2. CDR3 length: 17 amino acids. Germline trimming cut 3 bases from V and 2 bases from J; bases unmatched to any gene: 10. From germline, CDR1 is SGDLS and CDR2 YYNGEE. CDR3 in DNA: TGTGCCAGCAGCGAGAGCCCTAGCGGGACTTACACAGATACGCAGTATTTT. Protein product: CASSESPSGTYTDTQYF.

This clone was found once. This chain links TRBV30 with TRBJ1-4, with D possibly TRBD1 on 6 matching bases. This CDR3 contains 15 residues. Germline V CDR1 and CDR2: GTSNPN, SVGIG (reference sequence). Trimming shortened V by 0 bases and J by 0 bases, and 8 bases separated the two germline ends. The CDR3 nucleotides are TGTGCCTGGAGTGTCCGGACAGCAACTAATGAAAAACTGTTTTTT. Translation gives CAWSVRTATNEKLFF.

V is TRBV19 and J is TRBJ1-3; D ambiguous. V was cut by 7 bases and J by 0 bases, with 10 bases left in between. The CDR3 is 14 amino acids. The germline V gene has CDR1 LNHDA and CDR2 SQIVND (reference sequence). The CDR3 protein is CASNPTFSGNTIYF. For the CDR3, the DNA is TGTGCCAGTAACCCGACATTCTCTGGAAACACCATATATTTT. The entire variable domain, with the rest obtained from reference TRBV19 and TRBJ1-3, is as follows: DGGITQSPKYLFRKEGQNVTLSCEQNLNHDAMYWYRQDPGQGLRLIYYSQIVNDFQKGDIAEGYSVSREKKESFPLTVTSAQKNPTAFYLCASNPTFSGNTIYFGEGSWLTVV.

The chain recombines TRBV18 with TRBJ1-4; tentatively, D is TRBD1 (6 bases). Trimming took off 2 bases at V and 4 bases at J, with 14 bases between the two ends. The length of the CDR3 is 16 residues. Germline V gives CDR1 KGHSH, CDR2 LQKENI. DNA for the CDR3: TGTGCCAGCTCACCAGGCAGGGGCAACGGTAATGAAAAACTGTTTTTT. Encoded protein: CASSPGRGNGNEKLFF. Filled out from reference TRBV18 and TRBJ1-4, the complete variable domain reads NAGVMQNPRHLVRRRGQEARLRCSPMKGHSHVYWYRQLPEEGLKFMVYLQKENIIDESGMPKERFSAEFPKEGPSILRIQQVVRGDSAAYFCASSPGRGNGNEKLFFGSGTQLSVL.

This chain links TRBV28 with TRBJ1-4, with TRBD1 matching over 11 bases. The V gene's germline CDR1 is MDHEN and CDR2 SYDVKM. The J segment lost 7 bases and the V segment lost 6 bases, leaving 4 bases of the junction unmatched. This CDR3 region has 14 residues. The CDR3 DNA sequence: TGTGCCAGCAGGGGACAGGGGGATGGTGAAAAACTGTTTTTT. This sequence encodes CASRGQGDGEKLFF.

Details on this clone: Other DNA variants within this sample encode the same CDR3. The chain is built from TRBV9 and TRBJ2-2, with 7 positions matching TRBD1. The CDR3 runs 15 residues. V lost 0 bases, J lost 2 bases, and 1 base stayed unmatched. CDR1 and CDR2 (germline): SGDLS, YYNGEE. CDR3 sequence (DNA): TGTGCCAGCAGCGTAGCAGGGGGTAACACCGGGGAGCTGTTTTTT. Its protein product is CASSVAGGNTGELFF.

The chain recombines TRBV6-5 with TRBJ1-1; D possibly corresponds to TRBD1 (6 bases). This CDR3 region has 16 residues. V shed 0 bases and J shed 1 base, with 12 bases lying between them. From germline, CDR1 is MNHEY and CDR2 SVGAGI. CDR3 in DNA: TGTGCCAGCAGTTACTCAAACAGGGTCCCGAACACTGAAGCTTTCTTT. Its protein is CASSYSNRVPNTEAFF.

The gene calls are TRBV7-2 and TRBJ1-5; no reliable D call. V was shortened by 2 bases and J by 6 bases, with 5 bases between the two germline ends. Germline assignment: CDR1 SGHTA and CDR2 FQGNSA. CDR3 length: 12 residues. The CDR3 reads CASSLLLQPQHF. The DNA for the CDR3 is TGTGCCAGCAGCTTACTCCTTCAGCCCCAGCATTTT.